Following are 2 T cell receptor beta chains from one sample sequenced in a study of blood T cell repertoires in COVID-19. Profiled with immunoSEQ multiplex PCR; TCRdb holds only in-frame clones, not every one. The repertoire holds about 320,000 clones, with roughly 90% as singletons. Sequenced sample: PBMCs or T cells enriched from blood (not recorded which). These receptor sequences come from a woman aged 25 to 39 who had been exposed to COVID-19.

The V and J genes are TRBV5-6 and TRBJ2-7; TRBD1 agrees at 8 bases. CDR3 length: 16 residues. Germline-derived CDR1 and CDR2 are SGHDT and YYEEEE. The J segment lost 4 bases and the V segment lost 5 bases, leaving 14 bases of the junction unmatched. CDR3 DNA: TGTGCCAGCAGAGCACAAGCCGGGACAGGCTCTTACGAGCAGTACTTC. Translation gives CASRAQAGTGSYEQYF.

V usage is TRBV7-6 and J usage is TRBJ1-1, with D possibly matching TRBD1 (6 bases). Germline CDR1 reads SGHVS; CDR2 reads FNYEAQ. V dropped 5 bases and J dropped 4 bases, with 17 bases sitting between them. CDR3 length: 15 amino acids. CDR3 protein: CASSRGAGVGTEAFF. For the CDR3, the DNA is TGTGCCAGCAGCCGGGGGGCTGGGGTGGGCACTGAAGCTTTCTTT.